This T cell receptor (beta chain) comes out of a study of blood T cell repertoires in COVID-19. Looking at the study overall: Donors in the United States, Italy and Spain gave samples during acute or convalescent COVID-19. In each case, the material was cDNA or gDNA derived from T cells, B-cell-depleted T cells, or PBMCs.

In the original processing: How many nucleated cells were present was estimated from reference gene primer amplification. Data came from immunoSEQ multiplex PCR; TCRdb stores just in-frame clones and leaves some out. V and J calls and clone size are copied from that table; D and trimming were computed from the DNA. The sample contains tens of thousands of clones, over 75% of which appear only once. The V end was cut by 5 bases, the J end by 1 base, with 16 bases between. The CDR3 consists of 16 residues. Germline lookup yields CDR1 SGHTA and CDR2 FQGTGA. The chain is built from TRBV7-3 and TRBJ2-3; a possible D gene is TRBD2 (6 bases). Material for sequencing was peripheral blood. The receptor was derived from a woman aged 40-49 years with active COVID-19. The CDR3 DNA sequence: TGTGCCAGCAGCCTAAATAGCGGTCAGGGCACAGATACGCAGTATTTT. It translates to CASSLNSGQGTDTQYF.